These T cell receptor beta chains were read from a single sample in a study of beta chain features in type 1 diabetes. The table came from immunoSEQ multiplex PCR; TCRdb's copy has only in-frame clones and leaves some out. The sample carries more than 140,000 clones, approximately 9.8% recorded once. Sequencing was performed on central memory CD4+ T cells from blood. These TCRs come from a woman between 35 and 50 years old in good health. The CDR3 runs from the conserved cysteine through the conserved F or W. D genes are given only for firm matches. The listing skips clone size in some rows; elsewhere it reads once, few, many or a size class.

TRBJ2-5	many	TRBV5-4	TRBD2	CASSLLSGVRGETQYF	TGTGCCAGCAGCTTGCTCAGCGGGGTAAGGGGAGAGACCCAGTACTTC
TRBJ2-1	few	TRBV7-2	.	CASSLAWVQAEQFF	TGTGCCAGCAGCTTAGCCTGGGTACAGGCTGAGCAGTTCTTC
TRBJ2-7	few	TRBV19	TRBD1	CASTPTGGTYEQYF	TGTGCCAGTACCCCTACAGGGGGGACATACGAGCAGTACTTC
TRBJ2-1	few	TRBV11-2	.	CASSGQEGFEQFF	TGTGCCAGCAGCGGTCAAGAGGGTTTTGAGCAGTTCTTC
TRBJ1-1	many	TRBV7-2	.	CASSLAGYTEAFF	TGTGCCAGCAGCTTGGCGGGGTACACTGAAGCTTTCTTT
TRBJ1-5	.	TRBV11-2	.	CASSLGVQGTNQPQHF	TGTGCCAGCAGCTTAGGCGTTCAGGGGACCAATCAGCCCCAGCATTTT
TRBJ2-1	.	TRBV7-2	.	CASSPPIRGSSYNEQFF	TGTGCCAGCAGCCCCCCCATAAGGGGAAGCTCCTACAATGAGCAGTTCTTC
TRBJ1-1	many	TRBV7-9	TRBD1	CASSRTLGTGGTEAFF	TGTGCCAGCAGCCGTACCTTAGGGACAGGGGGCACTGAAGCTTTCTTT
TRBJ2-1	.	TRBV14	.	CASSQDKGVSYNEQFF	TGTGCCAGCAGCCAAGATAAGGGGGTCTCCTACAATGAGCAGTTCTTC
TRBJ1-2	few	TRBV25-1	.	CASSDPTPGNYGYTF	TGTGCCAGCAGTGACCCGACCCCGGGAAACTATGGCTACACCTTC
TRBJ2-3	few	TRBV2	TRBD1	CASSRDRGDGDTQYF	TGTGCCAGCAGTAGGGACAGGGGTGATGGGGATACGCAGTATTTT
TRBJ2-3	few	TRBV29-1	TRBD2	CSVEAIAGGRADTQYF	TGCAGCGTTGAGGCGATAGCGGGGGGGCGCGCAGATACGCAGTATTTT
TRBJ2-3	.	TRBV5-1	TRBD2	CASSLDLLAGDTQYF	TGCGCCAGCAGCTTGGATTTACTAGCGGGGGATACGCAGTATTTT
TRBJ2-7	.	TRBV6-5	TRBD1	CASTPGQAAYEQYF	TGTGCCAGCACCCCGGGACAGGCCGCCTACGAGCAGTACTTC
TRBJ1-3	few	TRBV5-1	.	CASSLDRSSGNTIYF	TGCGCCAGCAGCTTGGACAGATCCTCTGGAAACACCATATATTTT
TRBJ2-2	few	TRBV19	TRBD1	CASSPTGLNTGELFF	TGTGCCAGTAGTCCGACAGGGCTGAACACCGGGGAGCTGTTTTTT
TRBJ2-5	many	TRBV7-2	TRBD2	CASSRQRGGQTQYF	TGTGCCAGCAGCAGGCAGCGGGGGGGACAGACCCAGTACTTC
TRBJ2-5	few	TRBV5-6	TRBD2	CASSTYSGGGETQYF	TGTGCCAGCAGCACCTATAGCGGGGGGGGAGAGACCCAGTACTTC
TRBJ2-7	.	TRBV7-2	TRBD2	CASMGGGKTEQYF	TGTGCCAGCATGGGGGGGGGAAAGACCGAGCAGTACTTC
TRBJ2-3	many	TRBV9	TRBD1	CASSVGDRGDTDTQYF	TGTGCCAGCAGCGTAGGGGACAGGGGAGACACAGATACGCAGTATTTT
TRBJ2-5	many	TRBV7-9	TRBD2	CASSLTSVETQYF	TGTGCCAGCAGCCTGACTAGCGTCGAGACCCAGTACTTC
TRBJ2-3	few	TRBV5-6	.	CASSPGVLLSNTQYF	TGTGCCAGCAGCCCGGGAGTCCTTCTATCCAATACGCAGTATTTT
TRBJ2-7	.	TRBV5-4	TRBD2	CASSQERGRNEQYF	TGTGCCAGCAGCCAAGAGCGGGGGAGAAACGAGCAGTACTTC
TRBJ1-4	.	TRBV5-1	.	CASSLDKGVNEKLFF	TGCGCCAGCAGCTTGGATAAGGGAGTGAATGAAAAACTGTTTTTT
TRBJ2-5	.	TRBV9	.	CASSVGLKETQYF	TGTGCCAGCAGCGTAGGACTAAAAGAGACCCAGTACTTC
TRBJ1-1	.	TRBV5-4	TRBD1	CASSSRTGGTEAFF	TGTGCCAGCAGCTCAAGGACAGGGGGGACTGAAGCTTTCTTT
TRBJ1-2	medium-sized	TRBV29-1	.	CSVELAGPVNYGYTF	TGCAGCGTTGAATTGGCGGGGCCAGTTAACTATGGCTACACCTTC
TRBJ2-5	few	TRBV4-2	TRBD2	CASSQRGRGYPKETQYF	TGTGCCAGCAGCCAACGGGGGAGGGGTTACCCTAAAGAGACCCAGTACTTC
TRBJ2-7	.	TRBV7-8	TRBD2	CASSLAGLAGYYEQYF	TGTGCCAGCAGCTTAGCAGGGCTAGCGGGTTACTACGAGCAGTACTTC
TRBJ1-4	many	TRBV11-2	TRBD1	CASSPEGDRGKLFF	TGTGCCAGCAGCCCCGAGGGGGACAGGGGAAAACTGTTTTTT
TRBJ2-7	few	TRBV5-1	.	CASSLVWEQHQYF	TGCGCCAGCAGCTTGGTTTGGGAGCAGCACCAGTACTTC
TRBJ2-3	.	TRBV7-9	TRBD2	CASNLGLAGADTQYF	TGTGCCAGCAACCTAGGGCTAGCGGGGGCGGATACGCAGTATTTT
TRBJ2-5	.	TRBV19	.	CASRKAGDRVEETQYF	TGTGCCAGTAGAAAAGCGGGAGACAGGGTGGAAGAGACCCAGTACTTC
TRBJ2-5	many	TRBV19	TRBD2	CATRLAETQYF	TGTGCCACTCGACTAGCTGAGACCCAGTACTTC
TRBJ2-1	.	TRBV6-6	.	CASSYSAGGNNEQFF	TGTGCCAGCAGTTACTCTGCTGGAGGTAACAATGAGCAGTTCTTC
TRBJ2-1	few	TRBV11-2	.	CASSIQGYNEQFF	TGTGCCAGCAGCATTCAGGGCTACAATGAGCAGTTCTTC
TRBJ2-7	few	TRBV5-6	TRBD1	CASSPWTGSYEQYF	TGTGCCAGCAGCCCGTGGACAGGTAGCTACGAGCAGTACTTC
TRBJ1-4	few	TRBV6-1	.	CASSRDGVGGKLFF	TGTGCCAGCAGTCGGGACGGAGTAGGGGGAAAACTGTTTTTT
TRBJ1-3	few	TRBV6-1	.	CASSDWASSGNTIYF	TGTGCCAGCAGTGACTGGGCGAGCTCTGGAAACACCATATATTTT
TRBJ2-6	few	TRBV19	.	CASSMGQGANVLTF	TGTGCCAGTAGTATGGGGCAGGGGGCCAACGTCCTGACTTTC
TRBJ2-6	.	TRBV18	TRBD1	CASSGQGRSSGANVLTF	TGTGCCAGCTCAGGACAGGGTCGAAGCTCTGGGGCCAACGTCCTGACTTTC
TRBJ1-4	few	TRBV9	.	CASSVEQGGRTNEKLFF	TGTGCCAGCAGCGTAGAACAGGGCGGGCGTACTAATGAAAAACTGTTTTTT
TRBJ2-7	many	TRBV5-6	.	CASRAGQSYEQYF	TGTGCCAGCAGGGCGGGACAGTCCTACGAGCAGTACTTC
TRBJ1-2	few	TRBV12-5	TRBD1	CASRGEAVYGYTF	TGTGCTAGCAGGGGGGAGGCGGTATATGGCTACACCTTC
TRBJ2-7	.	TRBV19	TRBD2	CASSISGGKYEQYF	TGTGCCAGTAGTATCAGCGGGGGGAAATACGAGCAGTACTTC
TRBJ2-1	.	TRBV5-1	TRBD1	CASSEQGTEQFF	TGCGCCAGCAGCGAACAGGGGACTGAGCAGTTCTTC
TRBJ2-7	few	TRBV6-6	TRBD1	CASSYSRTGNSYEQYF	TGTGCCAGCAGTTACTCCAGGACAGGGAACTCCTACGAGCAGTACTTC
TRBJ2-1	few	TRBV27	TRBD2	CASSLASGGSGEQFF	TGTGCCAGCAGTTTAGCTAGCGGGGGATCCGGTGAGCAGTTCTTC
TRBJ2-7	few	TRBV10-3	TRBD1	CAISEPTGQGSYEQYF	TGTGCCATCAGTGAGCCCACGGGACAGGGTTCCTACGAGCAGTACTTC
TRBJ2-1	.	TRBV4-2	TRBD1	CASSLTTGVEQFF	TGTGCCAGCAGCCTCACAACAGGGGTTGAGCAGTTCTTC
TRBJ1-2	few	TRBV5-1	.	CASSSTASDYGYTF	TGCGCCAGCAGCTCGACAGCGTCGGACTATGGCTACACCTTC
TRBJ2-3	.	TRBV9	TRBD2	CASSVSGGSSHTDTQYF	TGTGCCAGCAGCGTATCAGGCGGGAGCTCCCACACAGATACGCAGTATTTT